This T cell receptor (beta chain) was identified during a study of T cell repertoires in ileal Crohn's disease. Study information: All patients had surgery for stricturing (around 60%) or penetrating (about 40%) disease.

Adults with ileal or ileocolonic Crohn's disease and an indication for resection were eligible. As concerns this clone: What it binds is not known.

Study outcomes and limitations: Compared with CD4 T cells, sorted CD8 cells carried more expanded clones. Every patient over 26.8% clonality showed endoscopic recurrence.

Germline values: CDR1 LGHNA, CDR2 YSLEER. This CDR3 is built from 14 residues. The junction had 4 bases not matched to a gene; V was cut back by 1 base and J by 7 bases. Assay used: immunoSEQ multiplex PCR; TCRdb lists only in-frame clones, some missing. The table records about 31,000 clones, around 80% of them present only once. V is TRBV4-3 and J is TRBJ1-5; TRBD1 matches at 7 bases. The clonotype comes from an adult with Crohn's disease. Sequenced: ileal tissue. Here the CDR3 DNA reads TGCGCCAGCAGCCAAGGGGCAGGGGGGCAGCCCCAGCATTTT. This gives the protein CASSQGAGGQPQHF.